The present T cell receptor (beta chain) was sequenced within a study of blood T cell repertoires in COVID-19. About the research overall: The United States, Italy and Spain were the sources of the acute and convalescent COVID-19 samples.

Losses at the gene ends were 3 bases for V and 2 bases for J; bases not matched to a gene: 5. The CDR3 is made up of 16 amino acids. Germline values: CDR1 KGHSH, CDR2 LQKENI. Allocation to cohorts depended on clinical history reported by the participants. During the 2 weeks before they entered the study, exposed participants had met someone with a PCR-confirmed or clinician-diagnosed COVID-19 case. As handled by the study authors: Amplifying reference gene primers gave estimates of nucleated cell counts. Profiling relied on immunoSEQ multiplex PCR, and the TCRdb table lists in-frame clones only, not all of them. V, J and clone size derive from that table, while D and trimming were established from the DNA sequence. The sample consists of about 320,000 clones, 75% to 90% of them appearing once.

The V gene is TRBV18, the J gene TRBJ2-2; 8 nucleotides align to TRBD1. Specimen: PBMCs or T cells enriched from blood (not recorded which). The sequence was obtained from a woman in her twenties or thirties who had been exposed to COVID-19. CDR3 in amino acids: CASSPGTGLNTGELFF. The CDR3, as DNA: TGTGCCAGCTCACCCGGGACAGGACTAAACACCGGGGAGCTGTTTTTT.